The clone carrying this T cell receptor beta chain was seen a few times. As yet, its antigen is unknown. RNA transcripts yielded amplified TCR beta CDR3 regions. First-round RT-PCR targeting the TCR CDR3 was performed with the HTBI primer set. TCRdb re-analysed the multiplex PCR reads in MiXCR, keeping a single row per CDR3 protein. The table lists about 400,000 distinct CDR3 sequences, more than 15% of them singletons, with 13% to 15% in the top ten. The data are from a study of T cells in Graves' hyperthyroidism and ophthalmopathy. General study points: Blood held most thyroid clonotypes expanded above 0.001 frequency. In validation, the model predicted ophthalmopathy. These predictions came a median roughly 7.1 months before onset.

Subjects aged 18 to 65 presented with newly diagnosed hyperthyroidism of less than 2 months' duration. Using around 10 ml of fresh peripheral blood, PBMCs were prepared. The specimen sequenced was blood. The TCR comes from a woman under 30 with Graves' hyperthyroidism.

CDR3 coding DNA: TGTGCCAGCAGTTTATCGGCGGGACACTATTCCTACGAGCAGTACTTC. Residues: CASSLSAGHYSYEQYF. The chain employs TRBV27 and TRBJ2-7; D possibly matches TRBD1 or TRBD2 (6 bases each). Germline V gene data show CDR1 as MNHEY and CDR2 as SMNVEV (reference sequence). The CDR3 spans 16 residues. The V end was cut by 0 bases, the J end by 1 base, with 13 bases between.